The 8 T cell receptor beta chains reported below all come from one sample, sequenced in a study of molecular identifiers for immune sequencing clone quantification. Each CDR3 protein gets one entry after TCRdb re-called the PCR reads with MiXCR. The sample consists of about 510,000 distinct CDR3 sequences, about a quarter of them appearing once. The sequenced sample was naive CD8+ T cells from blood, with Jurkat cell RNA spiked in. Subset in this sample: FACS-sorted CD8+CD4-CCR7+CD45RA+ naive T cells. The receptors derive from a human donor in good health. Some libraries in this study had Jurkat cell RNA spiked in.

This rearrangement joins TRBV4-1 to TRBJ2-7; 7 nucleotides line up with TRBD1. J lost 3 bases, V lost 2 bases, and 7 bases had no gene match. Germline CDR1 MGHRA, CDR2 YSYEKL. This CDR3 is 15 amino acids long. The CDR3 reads CASSQTWAGGYEQYF. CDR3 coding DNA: TGCGCCAGCAGCCAAACGTGGGCAGGGGGCTACGAGCAGTACTTC.

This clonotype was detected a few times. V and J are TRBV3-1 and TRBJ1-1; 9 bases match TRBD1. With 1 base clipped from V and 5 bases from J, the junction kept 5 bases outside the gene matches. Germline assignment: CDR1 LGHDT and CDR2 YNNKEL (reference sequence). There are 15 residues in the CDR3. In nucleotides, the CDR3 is TGTGCCAGCAGCCAAGTCCGGACAGGGGTAACTGAAGCTTTCTTT. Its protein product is CASSQVRTGVTEAFF.

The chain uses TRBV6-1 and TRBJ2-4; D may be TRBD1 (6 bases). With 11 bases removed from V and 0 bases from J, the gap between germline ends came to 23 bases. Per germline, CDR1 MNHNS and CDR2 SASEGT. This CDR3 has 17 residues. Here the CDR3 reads CAGGAPGHQLAKNIQYF. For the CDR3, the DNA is TGTGCCGGCGGAGCCCCGGGACACCAACTAGCCAAAAACATTCAGTACTTC.

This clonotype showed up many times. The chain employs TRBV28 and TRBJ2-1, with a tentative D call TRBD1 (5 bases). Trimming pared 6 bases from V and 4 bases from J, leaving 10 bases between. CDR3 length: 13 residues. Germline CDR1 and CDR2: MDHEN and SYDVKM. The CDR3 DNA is TGTGCCAGCAGCTGGACAAATTACAATGAGCAGTTCTTC. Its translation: CASSWTNYNEQFF.

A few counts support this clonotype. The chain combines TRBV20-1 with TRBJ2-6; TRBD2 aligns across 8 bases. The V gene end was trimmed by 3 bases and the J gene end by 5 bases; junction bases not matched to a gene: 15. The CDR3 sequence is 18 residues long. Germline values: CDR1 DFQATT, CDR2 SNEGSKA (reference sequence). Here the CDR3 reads CSASPPPREDLRANVLTF. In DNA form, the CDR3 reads TGCAGTGCTAGCCCACCCCCGCGGGAGGATCTCAGGGCCAACGTCCTGACTTTC.

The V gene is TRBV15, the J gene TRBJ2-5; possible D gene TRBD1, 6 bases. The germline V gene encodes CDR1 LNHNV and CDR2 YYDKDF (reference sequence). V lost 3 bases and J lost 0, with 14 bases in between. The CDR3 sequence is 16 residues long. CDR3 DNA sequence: TGTGCCACCAGCAGCGCGACAGGAATAGACCAAGAGACCCAGTACTTC. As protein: CATSSATGIDQETQYF.

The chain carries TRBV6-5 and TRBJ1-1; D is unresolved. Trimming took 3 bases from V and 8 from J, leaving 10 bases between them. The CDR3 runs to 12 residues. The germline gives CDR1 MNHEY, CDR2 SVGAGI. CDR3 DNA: TGTGCCAGCAGTTATTCAGTAGGCGAAGCTTTCTTT. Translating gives CASSYSVGEAFF.

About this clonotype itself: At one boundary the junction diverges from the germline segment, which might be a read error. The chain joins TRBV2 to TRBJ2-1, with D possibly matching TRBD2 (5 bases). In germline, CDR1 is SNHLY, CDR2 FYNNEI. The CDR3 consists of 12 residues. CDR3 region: CARSRWETEQFF. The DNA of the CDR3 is TGTGCCCGCAGTCGGTGGGAGACTGAGCAGTTCTTC.